This T cell receptor (delta chain) was recorded in a study of gamma-delta chains in newborns, infants, children. Whole-study context: Polyclonal expansion of innate γδ T cells after birth follows microbial exposure.

With CATT, TCRdb re-called clones from the reads. The sample consists of fewer than 12,000 delta-chain clones, approximately 9.1% of them appearing once. V shed 0 bases and J 1 base; nucleotides not matched to a gene: 4. CDR1 and CDR2 from the germline V gene are GEAIGNYY and EKD. This CDR3 contains 18 residues. This clone was counted between two and nine times. The origin of this receptor is a child who was a newborn, infant or young child, either healthy, febrile or measles-vaccinated (not recorded which). The chain couples TRDV2 to TRDJ3, with 8 bases aligning to TRDD3. The specimen sequenced was blood. The chain's CDR3 is CACDTWGIGSWDTRQMFF. The CDR3 coding sequence is TGTGCCTGTGACACCTGGGGGATTGGGTCCTGGGACACCCGACAGATGTTTTTC.